A selection of T cell receptor beta chains follows, all from one sample in a study of control samples from healthy donors and cancer patients. Only in-frame clones appear in the TCRdb table, and some are missing; sequencing was by immunoSEQ multiplex PCR. The sample carries 100,000 to 150,000 clones, 80% to 90% recorded once. The sequenced sample was blood. These receptors came from a man aged 60-69 years in good health. Both conserved end residues are trimmed from each CDR3. A D gene is named only where the DNA matches it firmly.

V gene: TRBV27
D gene: .
CDR3 protein: ASSLLVQGGNTEAF

V gene: TRBV19
D gene: TRBD1
CDR3 protein: ASTDRDGYEQY

V gene: TRBV28
D gene: TRBD1
CDR3 protein: ASLTGGPYSNQPQH

V gene: TRBV6-2/TRBV6-3
D gene: .
CDR3 protein: ASSYVGEKLF

V gene: TRBV7-2
D gene: .
CDR3 protein: ASSPGFGPQH

V gene: TRBV19
D gene: TRBD1
CDR3 protein: ASSKSDRGKMNTEAF

V gene: TRBV1
D gene: .
CDR3 protein: TSSQATGAELYEQY

V gene: TRBV27
D gene: .
CDR3 protein: ASSLSSPAQGIETQY

V gene: TRBV27
D gene: .
CDR3 protein: ASSRRGQNTEAF

V gene: TRBV19
D gene: .
CDR3 protein: ASSNPGQSSYNSPLH

V gene: TRBV7-2
D gene: .
CDR3 protein: ASSLGVGPEAF

V gene: TRBV9
D gene: .
CDR3 protein: ASSSLTGLSTDTQY

V gene: TRBV10-3
D gene: .
CDR3 protein: AISESGDQPQH

V gene: TRBV29-1
D gene: .
CDR3 protein: SVVRIPYNEQF

V gene: TRBV7-2
D gene: .
CDR3 protein: ASSLRGGRTRT

V gene: TRBV7-2
D gene: .
CDR3 protein: ASSMNTEAF

V gene: TRBV6-5
D gene: .
CDR3 protein: ASSYSPGGSPLH

V gene: TRBV10-3
D gene: .
CDR3 protein: AITGDRSYEQY

V gene: TRBV27
D gene: TRBD1
CDR3 protein: ASSLYSPMLRSGRQGTDGELF

V gene: TRBV5-4
D gene: .
CDR3 protein: ASSLVSTDTQY

V gene: TRBV5-1
D gene: TRBD1
CDR3 protein: ASSLGQGGQPQH

V gene: TRBV5-1
D gene: .
CDR3 protein: ASMQNTEAF

V gene: TRBV9
D gene: TRBD1
CDR3 protein: ASSRGTGGSNEKLF

V gene: TRBV5-6
D gene: TRBD1
CDR3 protein: ASSLRGTGPGTEAF

V gene: TRBV6-1
D gene: .
CDR3 protein: ASSEVGRNQPQH

V gene: TRBV4-1
D gene: .
CDR3 protein: ASSLQQETGELF

V gene: TRBV4-3
D gene: .
CDR3 protein: ASSQGVADTQY

V gene: TRBV28
D gene: TRBD1
CDR3 protein: ASPPRGQGIKGWTEAF

V gene: TRBV25-1
D gene: .
CDR3 protein: ASSDAGANVLT

V gene: TRBV2
D gene: .
CDR3 protein: ASSYEQGFEQY

V gene: TRBV5-8
D gene: .
CDR3 protein: ASSWGRDKEEQY

V gene: TRBV5-1
D gene: .
CDR3 protein: ASSVQGNMNTEAF

V gene: TRBV6-1
D gene: TRBD1
CDR3 protein: ASSDRGTGTNEKLF

V gene: TRBV11-1
D gene: TRBD2
CDR3 protein: ASSPGGPFTDTQY

V gene: TRBV28
D gene: TRBD2
CDR3 protein: ASSLWRTSGGSSYTGELF

V gene: TRBV5-1
D gene: .
CDR3 protein: ASSLDRVENEKLF

V gene: TRBV27
D gene: .
CDR3 protein: ASSPNRGPEAF